This TCR beta chain originates from a study of blood T cell repertoires in COVID-19. Turning to the study itself: Researchers got acute and convalescent COVID-19 samples from the United States, Italy and Spain. PBMCs, B-cell-depleted T cells, or T cells were the source of the cDNA or gDNA that made up the material.

CDR1 MNHEY and CDR2 SVGAGI come from the germline V gene. The V and J ends lost 4 bases and 3 bases respectively, with 10 bases between them. This CDR3 comprises 14 residues. Original data processing: Nucleated cell counts were estimated from reference gene primer amplification. Sequenced by immunoSEQ multiplex PCR; TCRdb stores in-frame clones only, minus some. The V and J calls and clone size were taken over from that table, and D and trimming were inferred from the DNA. This table has under 250,000 clones, more than 70% appearing once. This TCR came from a man older than 75 with acute or convalescent COVID-19. The chain combines TRBV6-5 with TRBJ1-3; D remains unclear. Specimen: peripheral blood. The CDR3 DNA is TGTGCCAGCAGTTCCCCGGGAGGTGGAAACACCATATATTTT. Protein: CASSSPGGGNTIYF.